A single sample gave rise to the 26 T cell receptor beta chains below, sequenced in a study of T cell repertoires in cytomegalovirus infection. One entry per CDR3 protein results from TCRdb running MiXCR on the reads. The sample records over 250,000 distinct CDR3 sequences, less than 25% being singletons. Which antigens these TCRs recognize remains unknown. Material: cultured PBMCs, obtained from culture after CMV antigen stimulation. These receptors originate from a human donor in good health (CMV status not recorded). Some clones in this sample may be carry-over from other donors' samples.

This clonotype was picked up many times. The J gene is TRBJ2-3, the V gene TRBV7-2, with TRBD1 matching 7 bases. With V trimmed by 2 bases and J by 6 bases, 5 bases remained unmatched. Germline assignment: CDR1 SGHTA and CDR2 FQGNSA. The CDR3 covers 14 residues. The CDR3, as DNA: TGTGCCAGCAGCTTACAGGGGGATGTGGATACGCAGTATTTT. This sequence encodes CASSLQGDVDTQYF. The whole variable domain, remainder taken from reference TRBV7-2 and TRBJ2-3, is GAGVSQSPSNKVTEKGKDVELRCDPISGHTALYWYRQSLGQGLEFLIYFQGNSAPDKSGLPSDRFSAERTGGSVSTLTIQRTQQEDSAVYLCASSLQGDVDTQYFGPGTRLTVL.

In regard to this clonotype: An end of the junction differs from the germline gene, which may be a read error. This chain links TRBV19 with TRBJ2-3; D is perhaps TRBD2 (5 bases). The CDR3 totals 16 residues. Per the germline V gene, CDR1 is LNHDA and CDR2 is SQIVND (reference sequence). The CDR3 loop reads CGSSSPKGSPPDTQYF. The CDR3 nucleotides are TGTGGCAGTAGTTCCCCTAAAGGGAGTCCTCCAGATACGCAGTATTTT.

V and J are TRBV30 and TRBJ2-7, with D maybe TRBD1 (5 bases). The CDR3 totals 14 residues. V gave up 2 bases and J gave up 3 bases, with 14 bases separating them. Germline values: CDR1 GTSNPN, CDR2 SVGIG (reference sequence). The CDR3 sequence: CAWSSPRQGYEQYF. The CDR3 nucleotides are TGTGCCTGGAGTTCCCCGAGGCAGGGCTACGAGCAGTACTTC.

This clonotype was observed many times. The CDR3 here is CASSLGSRLETQYF. Here the CDR3 DNA reads TGTGCCAGCAGCTTAGGCTCGAGGTTGGAGACCCAGTACTTC. The chain couples TRBV7-2 to TRBJ2-5; D is uncertain. CDR1 is SGHTA, CDR2 FQGNSA, per germline. V lost 1 base to trimming and J lost 5 bases, with 11 bases between them. This CDR3 comprises 14 residues.

This clonotype was found many times. V usage is TRBV6-1 and J usage is TRBJ2-7, with 7 positions matching TRBD1. This CDR3 region has 14 residues. Germline V gives CDR1 MNHNS, CDR2 SASEGT. Trimming at V came to 4 bases and at J to 3 bases, leaving 6 bases not matched to a gene. The CDR3 bases are TGTGCCAGCAGTGGTCGGGGACAGATCTACGAGCAGTACTTC. This sequence encodes CASSGRGQIYEQYF.

This clonotype appeared many times. This chain uses TRBV7-2 with TRBJ2-5; D is uncertain. The CDR3 has 17 residues. Germline V gives CDR1 SGHTA, CDR2 FQGNSA. V shed 2 bases and J shed 1 base, with 17 bases lying between them. CDR3 amino acids: CASSLKGLHLLQETQYF. The CDR3 DNA reads TGTGCCAGCAGCTTAAAGGGTCTACACTTACTCCAAGAGACCCAGTACTTC.

This clonotype was recorded many times. This rearrangement joins TRBV7-2 to TRBJ2-5, with D unclear. The CDR3 length is 14 residues. The V and J ends lost 0 bases and 4 bases respectively, with 9 bases between them. CDR1 SGHTA and CDR2 FQGNSA come from the germline V gene. CDR3 nucleotides: TGTGCCAGCAGCTTAGCAGCAACGAGAGAGACCCAGTACTTC. This encodes CASSLAATRETQYF.

Only a few counts were recorded for this clonotype. This chain links TRBV18 with TRBJ2-5, with D unresolved. V dropped 0 bases and J dropped 6 bases, with 14 bases sitting between them. Germline assignment: CDR1 KGHSH and CDR2 LQKENI. This CDR3 spans 15 amino acids. CDR3 amino acids: CASSPPTGGLQTQYF. The CDR3 DNA reads as TGTGCCAGCTCACCACCGACCGGTGGGCTTCAGACCCAGTACTTC.

CDR3 nucleotides: TGTGCCAGCAGTTACAACCAATCGCCCGGGACTAGCGGGAGACCCTCCGAGCAGTACGTC. This translates into CASSYNQSPGTSGRPSEQYV. The chain employs TRBV6-2 or TRBV6-3 and TRBJ2-7; 14 bases align to TRBD2. J lost 6 bases, V lost 2 bases, and 18 bases had no gene match. CDR3 length: 20 amino acids. Germline V gene data show CDR1 as MNHEY and CDR2 as SVGEGT.

This clonotype was counted at least ten times. V and J are TRBV12-3 or TRBV12-4 and TRBJ2-5; a possible D gene is TRBD1 (5 bases). CDR3 length: 13 amino acids. The V end lost 5 bases, the J end lost 3 bases, and 10 bases lay between the germline ends. The CDR3, as DNA: TGTGCCAGCAGTCTCCGACAGAAAGAGACCCAGTACTTC. Protein product: CASSLRQKETQYF.

This clonotype was seen at least ten times. The chain links TRBV6-5 to TRBJ1-1, with unresolved D. Germline V gene data show CDR1 as MNHEY and CDR2 as SVGAGI. V lost 0 bases and J 0 bases, leaving 8 bases between the germline ends. The length of the CDR3 is 15 residues. The CDR3 loop reads CASSYSSRLNTEAFF. CDR3 nucleotides: TGTGCCAGCAGTTACTCGAGCAGACTGAACACTGAAGCTTTCTTT.

This clonotype was picked up many times. This sequence joins TRBV7-9 and TRBJ1-2; D is possibly TRBD1 (5 bases). The germline V and J ends were trimmed by 6 bases and 4 bases, with 15 bases remaining between them. The CDR3 extends over 14 amino acids. Germline values: CDR1 SEHNR, CDR2 FQNEAQ (reference sequence). Here the CDR3 DNA reads TGTGCCAGCAGTACACCGTGGGACTCCTATGGCTACACCTTC. It specifies CASSTPWDSYGYTF.

Only a few counts were recorded for this clonotype. The chain carries TRBV5-4 and TRBJ2-1; TRBD2 might be the D (6 bases). CDR1 and CDR2 from the germline V gene are SGHNT and YYREEE (reference sequence). This CDR3 comprises 15 residues. The V gene lost 0 bases and the J gene lost 4 bases, with 11 bases spanning the gap. CDR3 sequence (DNA): TGTGCCAGCAGCTTGGTGAAGCGGGCGTACAATGAGCAGTTCTTC. It specifies CASSLVKRAYNEQFF.

The chain links TRBV6-5 to TRBJ1-5; a weak D match, TRBD1 (6 bases). The CDR3 extends over 13 amino acids. V was trimmed by 8 bases and J by 4 bases, leaving 12 bases between them. Germline lookup yields CDR1 MNHEY and CDR2 SVGAGI. The CDR3 DNA sequence: TGTGCCAGCGCCTGGGGGGCGAATCAGCCCCAGCATTTT. Translating it yields CASAWGANQPQHF.

This clonotype was recorded many times. The CDR3 DNA reads as TGTGCCAGCAGTTACACCCCGGGACTGCCAACCGGGGAGCTGTTTTTT. This sequence encodes CASSYTPGLPTGELFF. The V gene is TRBV6-2 or TRBV6-3, the J gene TRBJ2-2, with a weak D call TRBD2 (6 bases). CDR1 is MNHEY, CDR2 SVGEGT, per germline. The CDR3 is made up of 16 amino acids. The ends were cut back, 2 bases at V and 5 bases at J, with 15 bases in the middle.

This clonotype was counted ten times or more. DNA for the CDR3: TGTGCCAGCAGGGCAGACGGGAACACTGAAGCTTTCTTT. Amino acid sequence: CASRADGNTEAFF. The V gene is TRBV6-2 or TRBV6-3, the J gene TRBJ1-1, with D unresolved. CDR1 is MNHEY and CDR2 is SVGEGT in the germline V gene. The CDR3 length is 13 residues. V was pared by 6 bases and J by 1 base, with 9 bases between.

CDR3 loop: CASRRGLAGGPYEQYV. The CDR3 DNA follows: TGTGCCAGCAGACGCGGACTAGCGGGAGGGCCCTACGAGCAGTACGTC. The chain recombines TRBV6-2 or TRBV6-3 with TRBJ2-7; 15 nucleotides line up with TRBD2. Unmatched junction bases numbered 5, after V lost 6 bases and J lost 2 bases. Looked up from germline, CDR1 is MNHEY and CDR2 is SVGEGT. This CDR3 region has 16 residues.

This clonotype was observed many times. The J gene is TRBJ1-2, the V gene TRBV7-2; TRBD1 aligns across 7 bases. The V gene's germline CDR1 is SGHTA and CDR2 FQGNSA. V gave up 1 base and J gave up 3 bases; unmatched junction bases: 8. CDR3 size: 16 residues. DNA for the CDR3: TGTGCCAGCAGCTTAGGGGGACAGTCATACCACTATGGCTACACCTTC. Residues: CASSLGGQSYHYGYTF.

This clonotype was detected a few times. The CDR3 bases are TGTGCCACCAGTGAACCCCCCACAGATACGCAGTATTTT. This gives the protein CATSEPPTDTQYF. This rearrangement joins TRBV24-1 to TRBJ2-3; D not resolved. The CDR3 totals 13 residues. Trimming left V 4 bases short and J 2 bases short, with 6 bases between. Germline values: CDR1 KGHDR, CDR2 SFDVKD.

The chain uses TRBV20-1 and TRBJ2-1; tentative D call: TRBD2 (6 bases). This CDR3 is 15 amino acids long. Germline CDR1 reads DFQATT; CDR2 reads SNEGSKA (reference sequence). The V gene lost 1 base and the J gene lost 6 bases, with 16 bases spanning the gap. CDR3 region: CSARAHRDSVNEQFF. CDR3 in DNA: TGCAGTGCTAGAGCCCACCGGGACTCCGTCAATGAGCAGTTCTTC.

The sample holds many counts of this clonotype. The chain employs TRBV7-9 and TRBJ1-1; D possibly corresponds to TRBD1 (6 bases). The length of the CDR3 is 16 residues. Germline lookup yields CDR1 SEHNR and CDR2 FQNEAQ (reference sequence). Trimming left V 6 bases short and J 0 bases short, with 17 bases between. CDR3 sequence (DNA): TGTGCCAGCAGATTTAACCCGGGACACATGAACACTGAAGCTTTCTTT. Protein sequence: CASRFNPGHMNTEAFF.

This chain uses TRBV5-1 with TRBJ2-1; D is perhaps TRBD2 (5 bases). CDR1 is SGHRS, CDR2 YFSETQ, per germline. The CDR3 loop spans 16 amino acids. V was cut by 2 bases and J by 3 bases, with 15 bases left in between. In nucleotides, the CDR3 is TGCGCCAGCAGCTTTTTAGGGCTAGCCCTCTACAATGAGCAGTTCTTC. It yields the protein CASSFLGLALYNEQFF.

The chain uses TRBV12-3 or TRBV12-4 and TRBJ2-2; perhaps D is TRBD1 or TRBD2 (6 bases each). V shed 5 bases and J shed 5 bases, with 18 bases lying between them. The CDR3 consists of 16 residues. The CDR3 coding sequence is TGTGCCAGCAGTCCAATAACAGGGACTCCAACCGGGGAGCTGTTTTTT. This encodes CASSPITGTPTGELFF.

The sample holds many counts of this clonotype. CDR3 in DNA: TGTGCCAGCAGCTTAGCGGAAACCAGAACCTACGAGCAGTACGTC. It yields the protein CASSLAETRTYEQYV. This chain connects TRBV11-2 to TRBJ2-7; D uncertain. There are 15 residues in the CDR3. The germline CDR1 and CDR2 sequences are SGHAT and FQNNGV. Trimming cost V 1 base and J 2 bases, with 12 bases left between them.

This clonotype was counted a few times. The V call is TRBV11-2, the J call TRBJ2-1, with 8 bases that match TRBD1. Trimming took 6 bases from V and 4 from J; bases not matched to a gene: 14. Germline CDR1 and CDR2: SGHAT and FQNNGV. This CDR3 has 17 residues. Here the CDR3 DNA reads TGTGCCAGCAGGCCCCCGATCCGGACAGGGCTTTACAATGAGCAGTTCTTC. Translation gives CASRPPIRTGLYNEQFF.

V gene TRBV6-5 combines with J gene TRBJ2-1, with unresolved D. V was clipped by 11 bases and J by 1 base, with 9 bases between them. CDR1 and CDR2 (germline): MNHEY, SVGAGI. This CDR3 comprises 12 residues. As DNA, the CDR3 is TGTGCCGGCGGTCGGTCCTACAATGAGCAGTTCTTC. Its protein is CAGGRSYNEQFF.